This T cell receptor beta chain appears in the sequencing data of a study of blood T cell repertoires in COVID-19. The protocol was immunoSEQ multiplex PCR, while the TCRdb copy is restricted to in-frame clones and leaves out a portion. The table has 180,000 or so clones, roughly 76% seen once; the top ten hold 9.5% to 12%. This clone was detected only a few times. Looked up from germline, CDR1 is SGHVS and CDR2 is FQNEAQ. The CDR3 runs to 16 residues. V dropped 5 bases and J dropped 0 bases, with 11 bases sitting between them. This sequence joins TRBV7-8 and TRBJ2-6; D gene uncertain. The TCR originated in a woman between 35 and 50 years old with COVID-19, enrolled during active disease. The sequencing sample was made of peripheral blood. The CDR3 loop is CASSRDTSSGANVLTF. The CDR3 nucleotides are TGTGCCAGCAGCCGAGACACAAGCTCTGGGGCCAACGTCCTGACTTTC.